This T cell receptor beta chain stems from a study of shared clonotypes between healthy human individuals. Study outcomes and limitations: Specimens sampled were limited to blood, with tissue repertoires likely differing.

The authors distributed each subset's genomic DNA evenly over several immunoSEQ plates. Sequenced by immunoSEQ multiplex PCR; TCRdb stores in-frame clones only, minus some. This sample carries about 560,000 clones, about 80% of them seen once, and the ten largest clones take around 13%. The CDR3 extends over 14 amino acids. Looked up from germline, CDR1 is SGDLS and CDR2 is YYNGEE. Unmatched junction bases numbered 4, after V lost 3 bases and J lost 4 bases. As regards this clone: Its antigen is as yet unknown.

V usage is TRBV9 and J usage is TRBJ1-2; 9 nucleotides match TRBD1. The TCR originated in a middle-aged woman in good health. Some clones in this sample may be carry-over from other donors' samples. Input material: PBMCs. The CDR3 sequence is CASSATGGSYGYTF. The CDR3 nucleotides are TGTGCCAGCAGCGCGACAGGGGGATCCTATGGCTACACCTTC.